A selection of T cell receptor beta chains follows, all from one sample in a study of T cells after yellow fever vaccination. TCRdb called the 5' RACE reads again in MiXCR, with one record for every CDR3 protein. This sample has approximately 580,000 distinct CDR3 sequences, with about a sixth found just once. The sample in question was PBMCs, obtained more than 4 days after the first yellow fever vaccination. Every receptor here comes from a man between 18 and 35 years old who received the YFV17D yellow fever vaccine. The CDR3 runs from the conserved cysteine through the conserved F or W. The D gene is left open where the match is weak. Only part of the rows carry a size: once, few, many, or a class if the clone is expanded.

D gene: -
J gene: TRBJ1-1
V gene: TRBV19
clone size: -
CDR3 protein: CASSLDRKTEAFF
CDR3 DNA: TGTGCCAGTAGTCTCGACAGAAAGACTGAAGCTTTCTTT

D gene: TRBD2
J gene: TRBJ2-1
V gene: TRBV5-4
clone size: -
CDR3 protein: CASSFRGGDNEQFF
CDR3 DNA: TGTGCCAGCAGCTTTCGGGGGGGTGACAATGAGCAGTTCTTC

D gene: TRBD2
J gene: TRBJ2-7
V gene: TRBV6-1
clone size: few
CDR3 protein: CASRRTGGVSYEQYF
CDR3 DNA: TGTGCCAGCAGACGAACCGGGGGGGTTTCCTACGAGCAGTACTTC

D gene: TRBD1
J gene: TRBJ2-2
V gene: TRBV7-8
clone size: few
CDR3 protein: CASSTLQGSNTGELFF
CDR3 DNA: TGTGCCAGCAGCACCCTACAGGGGTCGAACACCGGGGAGCTGTTTTTT

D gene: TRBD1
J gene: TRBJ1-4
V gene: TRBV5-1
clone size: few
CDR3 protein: CASSFTGGGNEKLFF
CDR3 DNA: TGCGCCAGCAGCTTTACAGGGGGTGGTAATGAAAAACTGTTTTTT

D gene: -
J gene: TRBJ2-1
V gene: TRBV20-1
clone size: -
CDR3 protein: CSAPTRGEQFF
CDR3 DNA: TGCAGTGCCCCTACGAGGGGGGAGCAGTTCTTC

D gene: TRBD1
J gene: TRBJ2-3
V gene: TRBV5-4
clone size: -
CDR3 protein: CASSDRTGGSITQYF
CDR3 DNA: TGTGCCAGCAGCGACCGGACAGGGGGTTCTATTACGCAGTATTTT

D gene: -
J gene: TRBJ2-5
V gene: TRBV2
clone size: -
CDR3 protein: CASKVDRSQETQYF
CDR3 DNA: TGTGCCAGCAAGGTAGACAGGAGCCAAGAGACCCAGTACTTC

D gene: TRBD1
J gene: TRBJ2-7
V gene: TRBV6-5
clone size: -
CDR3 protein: CASSYPGQGTYEQYF
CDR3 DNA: TGTGCCAGCAGTTACCCGGGACAGGGGACCTACGAGCAGTACTTC

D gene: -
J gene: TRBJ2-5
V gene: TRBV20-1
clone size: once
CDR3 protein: CSARDLEYQETQYF
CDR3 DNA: TGCAGTGCTAGAGATTTGGAGTACCAAGAGACCCAGTACTTC

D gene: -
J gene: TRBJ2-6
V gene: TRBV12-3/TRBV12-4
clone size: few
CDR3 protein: CASSFWANVLTF
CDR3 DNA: TGTGCCAGCAGTTTTTGGGCCAACGTCCTGACTTTC

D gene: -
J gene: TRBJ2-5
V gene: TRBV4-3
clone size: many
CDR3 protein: CASSQAHRETQYF
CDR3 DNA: TGCGCCAGCAGCCAAGCCCACCGAGAGACCCAGTACTTC

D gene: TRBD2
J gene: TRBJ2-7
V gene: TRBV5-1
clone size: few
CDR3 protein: CASSLGLAGFSEQYF
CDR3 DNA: TGCGCCAGCAGCTTGGGACTAGCTGGATTTTCCGAGCAGTACTTC

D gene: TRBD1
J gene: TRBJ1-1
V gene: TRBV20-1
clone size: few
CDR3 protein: CSATDRDTEAFF
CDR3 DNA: TGCAGTGCTACCGACAGGGACACTGAAGCTTTCTTT

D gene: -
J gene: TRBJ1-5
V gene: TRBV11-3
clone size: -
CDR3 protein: CASSLARGGLAQPQHF
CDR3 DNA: TGTGCCAGCAGCTTAGCCCGAGGGGGGCTGGCTCAGCCCCAGCATTTT

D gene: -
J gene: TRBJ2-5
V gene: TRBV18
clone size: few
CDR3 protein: CASSPLTEETQYF
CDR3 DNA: TGTGCCAGCTCACCTCTAACGGAAGAGACCCAGTACTTC

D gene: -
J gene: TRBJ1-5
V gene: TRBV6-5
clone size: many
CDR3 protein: CASSYWKGGQPQHF
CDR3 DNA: TGTGCCAGCAGTTACTGGAAAGGGGGTCAGCCCCAGCATTTT

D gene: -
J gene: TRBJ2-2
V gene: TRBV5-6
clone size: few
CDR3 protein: CASSLVQYTGELFF
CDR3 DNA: TGTGCCAGCAGCTTGGTACAGTACACCGGGGAGCTGTTTTTT

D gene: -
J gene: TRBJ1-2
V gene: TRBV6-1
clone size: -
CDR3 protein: CASSPPWGPTNYGYTF
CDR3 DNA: TGTGCCAGCAGTCCCCCCTGGGGCCCTACTAACTATGGCTACACCTTC

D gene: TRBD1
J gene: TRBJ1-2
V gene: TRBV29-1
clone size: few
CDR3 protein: CSAGDRPLITF
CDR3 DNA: TGCAGCGCAGGGGACAGGCCCCTTATCACCTTC